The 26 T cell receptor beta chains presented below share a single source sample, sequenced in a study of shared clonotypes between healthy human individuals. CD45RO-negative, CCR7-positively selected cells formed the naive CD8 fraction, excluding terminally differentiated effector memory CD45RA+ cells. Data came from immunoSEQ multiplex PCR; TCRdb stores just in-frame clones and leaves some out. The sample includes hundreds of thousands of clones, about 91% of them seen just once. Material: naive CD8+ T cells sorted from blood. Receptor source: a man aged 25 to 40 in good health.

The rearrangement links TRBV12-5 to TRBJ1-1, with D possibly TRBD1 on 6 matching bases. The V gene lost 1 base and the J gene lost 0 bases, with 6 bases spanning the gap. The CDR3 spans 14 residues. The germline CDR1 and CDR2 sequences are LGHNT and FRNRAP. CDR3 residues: CASGLGGLNTEAFF. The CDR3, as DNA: TGTGCTAGTGGTTTGGGGGGGCTGAACACTGAAGCTTTCTTT.

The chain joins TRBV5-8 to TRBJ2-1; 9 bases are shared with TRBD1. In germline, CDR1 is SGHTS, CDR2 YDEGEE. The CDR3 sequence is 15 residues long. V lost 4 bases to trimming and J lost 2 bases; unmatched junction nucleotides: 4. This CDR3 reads CASSGDRVPYNEQFF. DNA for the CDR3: TGTGCCAGCAGCGGGGACAGGGTCCCCTACAATGAGCAGTTCTTC.

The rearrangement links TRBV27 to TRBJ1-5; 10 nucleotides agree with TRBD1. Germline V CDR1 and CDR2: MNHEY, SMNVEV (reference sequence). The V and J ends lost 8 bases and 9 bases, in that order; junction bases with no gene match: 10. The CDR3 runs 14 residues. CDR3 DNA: TGTGCCAGCCCCGGGACAGGGGCTAGGTGGCCCCAGCATTTT. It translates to CASPGTGARWPQHF.

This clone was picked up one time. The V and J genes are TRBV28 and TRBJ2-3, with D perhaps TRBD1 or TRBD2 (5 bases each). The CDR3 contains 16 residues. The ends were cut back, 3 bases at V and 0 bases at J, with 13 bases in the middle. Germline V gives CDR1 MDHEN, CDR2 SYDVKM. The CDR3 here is CASSLVIRESTDTQYF. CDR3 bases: TGTGCCAGCAGTTTGGTTATCAGGGAGAGCACAGATACGCAGTATTTT.

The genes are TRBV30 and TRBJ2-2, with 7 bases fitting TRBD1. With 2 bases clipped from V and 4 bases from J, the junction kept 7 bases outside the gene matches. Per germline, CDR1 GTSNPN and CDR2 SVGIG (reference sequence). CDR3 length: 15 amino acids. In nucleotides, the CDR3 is TGTGCCTGGAGTAAGGGGGCTCTGGTCACCGGGGAGCTGTTTTTT. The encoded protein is CAWSKGALVTGELFF.

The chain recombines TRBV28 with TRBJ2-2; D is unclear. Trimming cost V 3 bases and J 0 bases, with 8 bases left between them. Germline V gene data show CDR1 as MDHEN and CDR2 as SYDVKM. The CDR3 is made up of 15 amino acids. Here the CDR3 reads CASSLLSPNTGELFF. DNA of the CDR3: TGTGCCAGCAGTTTGCTCAGTCCGAACACCGGGGAGCTGTTTTTT. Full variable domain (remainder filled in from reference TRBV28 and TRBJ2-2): DVKVTQSSRYLVKRTGEKVFLECVQDMDHENMFWYRQDPGLGLRLIYFSYDVKMKEKGDIPEGYSVSREKKERFSLILESASTNQTSMYLCASSLLSPNTGELFFGEGSRLTVL.

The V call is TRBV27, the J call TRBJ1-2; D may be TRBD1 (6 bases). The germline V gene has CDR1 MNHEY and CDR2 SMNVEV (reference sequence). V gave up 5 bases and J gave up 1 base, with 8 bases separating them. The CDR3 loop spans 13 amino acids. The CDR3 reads CASSGQSNYGYTF. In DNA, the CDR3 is TGTGCCAGCAGTGGACAGAGTAACTATGGCTACACCTTC.

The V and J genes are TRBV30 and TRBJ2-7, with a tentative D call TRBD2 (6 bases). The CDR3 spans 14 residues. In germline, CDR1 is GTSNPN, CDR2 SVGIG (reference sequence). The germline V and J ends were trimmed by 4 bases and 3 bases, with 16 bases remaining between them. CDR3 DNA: TGTGCCTGGACCCTAGGCGGGGCTTTCTACGAGCAGTACTTC. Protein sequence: CAWTLGGAFYEQYF. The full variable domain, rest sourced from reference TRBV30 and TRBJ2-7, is SQTIHQWPATLVQPVGSPLSLECTVEGTSNPNLYWYRQAAGRGLQLLFYSVGIGQISSEVPQNLSASRPQDRQFILSSKKLLLSDSGFYLCAWTLGGAFYEQYFGPGTRLTVT.

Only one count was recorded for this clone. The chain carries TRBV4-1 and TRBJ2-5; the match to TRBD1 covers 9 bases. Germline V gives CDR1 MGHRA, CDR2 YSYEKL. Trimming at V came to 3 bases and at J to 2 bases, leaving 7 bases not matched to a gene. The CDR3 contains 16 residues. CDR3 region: CASSHEPGTGQETQYF. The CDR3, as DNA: TGCGCCAGCAGCCATGAACCGGGGACAGGGCAAGAGACCCAGTACTTC.

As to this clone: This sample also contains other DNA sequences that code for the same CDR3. The CDR3 coding sequence is TGTGCCAGCAGCTTAGGGACAGAGCAGTTCTTC. The encoded protein is CASSLGTEQFF. The chain has TRBV7-9 and TRBJ2-1; tentatively, D is TRBD1 (5 bases). This CDR3 spans 11 amino acids. V lost 1 base to trimming and J lost 10 bases, with 5 bases between them. CDR1 SEHNR and CDR2 FQNEAQ come from the germline V gene (reference sequence).

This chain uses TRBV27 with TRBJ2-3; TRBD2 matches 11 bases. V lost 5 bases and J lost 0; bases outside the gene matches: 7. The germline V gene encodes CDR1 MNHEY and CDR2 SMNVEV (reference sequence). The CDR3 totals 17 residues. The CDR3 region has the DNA TGTGCCAGCAGTCCTGGGACTAGCGGCCCTAGCACAGATACGCAGTATTTT. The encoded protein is CASSPGTSGPSTDTQYF.

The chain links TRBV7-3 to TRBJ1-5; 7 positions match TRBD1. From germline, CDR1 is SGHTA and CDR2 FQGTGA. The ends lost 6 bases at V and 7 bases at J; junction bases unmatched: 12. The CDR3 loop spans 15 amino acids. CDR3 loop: CASSHSGGSGQPQHF. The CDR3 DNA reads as TGTGCCAGCAGTCATTCAGGGGGATCAGGCCAGCCCCAGCATTTT. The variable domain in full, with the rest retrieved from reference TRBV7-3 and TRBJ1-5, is GAGVSQTPSNKVTEKGKYVELRCDPISGHTALYWYRQSLGQGPEFLIYFQGTGAADDSGLPNDRFFAVRPEGSVSTLKIQRTERGDSAVYLCASSHSGGSGQPQHFGDGTRLSIL.

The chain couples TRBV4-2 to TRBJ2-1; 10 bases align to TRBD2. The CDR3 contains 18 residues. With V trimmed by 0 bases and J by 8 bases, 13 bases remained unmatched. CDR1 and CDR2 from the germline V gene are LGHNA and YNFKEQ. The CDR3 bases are TGTGCCAGCAGCCAAGAAGTGGGAGCGGGAGGGCCTTTCGATGAGCAGTTCTTC. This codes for CASSQEVGAGGPFDEQFF.

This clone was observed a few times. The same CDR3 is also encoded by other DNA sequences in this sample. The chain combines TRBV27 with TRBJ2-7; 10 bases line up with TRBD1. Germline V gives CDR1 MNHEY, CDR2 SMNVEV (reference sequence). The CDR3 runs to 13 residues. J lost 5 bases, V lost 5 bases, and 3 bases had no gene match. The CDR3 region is CASSPGQGDEQYF. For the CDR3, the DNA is TGTGCCAGCAGTCCAGGACAGGGGGACGAGCAGTACTTC.

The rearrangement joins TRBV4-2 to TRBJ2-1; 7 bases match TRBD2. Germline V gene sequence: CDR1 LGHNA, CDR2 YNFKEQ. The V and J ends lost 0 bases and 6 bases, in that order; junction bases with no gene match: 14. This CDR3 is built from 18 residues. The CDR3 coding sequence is TGTGCCAGCAGCCAAGAAATAGTCGAGACTAGCAATTCCAATGAGCAGTTCTTC. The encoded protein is CASSQEIVETSNSNEQFF.

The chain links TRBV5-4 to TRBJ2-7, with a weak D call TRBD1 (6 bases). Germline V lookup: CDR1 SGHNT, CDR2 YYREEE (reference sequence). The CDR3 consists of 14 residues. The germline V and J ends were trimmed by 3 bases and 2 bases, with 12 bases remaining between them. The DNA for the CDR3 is TGTGCCAGCAGCTCCGGGGACAATCCCTACGAGCAGTACTTC. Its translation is CASSSGDNPYEQYF. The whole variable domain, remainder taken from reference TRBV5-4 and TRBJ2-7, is ETGVTQSPTHLIKTRGQQVTLRCSSQSGHNTVSWYQQALGQGPQFIFQYYREEENGRGNFPPRFSGLQFPNYSSELNVNALELDDSALYLCASSSGDNPYEQYFGPGTRLTVT.

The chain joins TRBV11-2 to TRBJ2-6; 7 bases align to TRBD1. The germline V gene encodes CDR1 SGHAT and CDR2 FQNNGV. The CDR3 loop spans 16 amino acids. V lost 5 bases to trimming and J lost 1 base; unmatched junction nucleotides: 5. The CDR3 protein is CASSGGQLSGANVLTF. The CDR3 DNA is TGTGCCAGCAGCGGGGGACAGCTATCTGGGGCCAACGTCCTGACTTTC.

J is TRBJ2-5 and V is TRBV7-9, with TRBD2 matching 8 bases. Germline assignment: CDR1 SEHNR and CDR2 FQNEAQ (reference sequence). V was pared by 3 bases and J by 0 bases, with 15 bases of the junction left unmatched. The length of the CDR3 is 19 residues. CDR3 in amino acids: CASSFSGASGELYQETQYF. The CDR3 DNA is TGTGCCAGCAGCTTTAGCGGGGCTAGCGGAGAATTGTACCAAGAGACCCAGTACTTC.

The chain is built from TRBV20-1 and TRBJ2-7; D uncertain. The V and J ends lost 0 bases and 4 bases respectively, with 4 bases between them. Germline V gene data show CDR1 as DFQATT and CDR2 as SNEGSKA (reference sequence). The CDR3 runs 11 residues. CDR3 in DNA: TGCAGTGCTAGAGATATGTACGAGCAGTACTTC. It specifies CSARDMYEQYF.

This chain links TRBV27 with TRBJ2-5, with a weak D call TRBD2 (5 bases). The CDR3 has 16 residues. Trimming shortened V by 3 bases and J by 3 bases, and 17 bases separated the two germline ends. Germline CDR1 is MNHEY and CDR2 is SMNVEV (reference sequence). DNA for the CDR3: TGTGCCAGCAGTTTTGGCGGGCCCTGGACTGAAGAGACCCAGTACTTC. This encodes CASSFGGPWTEETQYF.

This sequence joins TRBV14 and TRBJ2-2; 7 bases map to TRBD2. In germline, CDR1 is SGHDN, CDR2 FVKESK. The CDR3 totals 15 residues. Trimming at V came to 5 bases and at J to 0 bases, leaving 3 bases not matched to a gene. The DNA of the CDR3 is TGTGCCAGCAGCATGACTAGCCCGAACACCGGGGAGCTGTTTTTT. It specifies CASSMTSPNTGELFF.

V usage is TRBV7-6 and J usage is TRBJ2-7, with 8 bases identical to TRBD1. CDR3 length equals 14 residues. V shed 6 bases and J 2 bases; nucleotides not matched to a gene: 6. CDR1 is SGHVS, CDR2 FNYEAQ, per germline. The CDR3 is CASSNNRGAYEQYF. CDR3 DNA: TGTGCCAGCAGTAACAACAGGGGGGCCTACGAGCAGTACTTC.

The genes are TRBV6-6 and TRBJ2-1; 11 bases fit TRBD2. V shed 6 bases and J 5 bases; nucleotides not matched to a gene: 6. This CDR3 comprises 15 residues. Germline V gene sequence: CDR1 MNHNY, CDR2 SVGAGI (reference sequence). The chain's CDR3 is CASSISGRVNNEQFF. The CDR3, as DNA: TGTGCCAGCAGCATTAGCGGGAGGGTAAACAATGAGCAGTTCTTC.

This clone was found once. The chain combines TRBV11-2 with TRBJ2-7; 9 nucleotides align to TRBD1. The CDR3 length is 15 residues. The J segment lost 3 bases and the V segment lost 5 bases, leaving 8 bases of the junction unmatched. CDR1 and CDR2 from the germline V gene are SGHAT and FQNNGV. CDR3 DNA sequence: TGTGCCAGCAGCCCCGGACAGGGGCAACACTACGAGCAGTACTTC. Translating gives CASSPGQGQHYEQYF.

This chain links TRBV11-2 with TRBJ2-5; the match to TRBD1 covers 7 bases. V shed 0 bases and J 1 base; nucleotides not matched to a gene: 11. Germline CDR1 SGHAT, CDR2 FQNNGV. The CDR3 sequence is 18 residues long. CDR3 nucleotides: TGTGCCAGCAGCTTAGATCCGGGACAGCAAATATTCCAAGAGACCCAGTACTTC. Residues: CASSLDPGQQIFQETQYF.

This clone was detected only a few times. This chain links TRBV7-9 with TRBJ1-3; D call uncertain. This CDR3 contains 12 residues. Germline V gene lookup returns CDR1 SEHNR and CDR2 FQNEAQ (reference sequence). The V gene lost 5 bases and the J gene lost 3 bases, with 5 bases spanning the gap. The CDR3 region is CASSASGNTIYF. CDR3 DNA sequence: TGTGCCAGCAGCGCCAGTGGAAACACCATATATTTT.